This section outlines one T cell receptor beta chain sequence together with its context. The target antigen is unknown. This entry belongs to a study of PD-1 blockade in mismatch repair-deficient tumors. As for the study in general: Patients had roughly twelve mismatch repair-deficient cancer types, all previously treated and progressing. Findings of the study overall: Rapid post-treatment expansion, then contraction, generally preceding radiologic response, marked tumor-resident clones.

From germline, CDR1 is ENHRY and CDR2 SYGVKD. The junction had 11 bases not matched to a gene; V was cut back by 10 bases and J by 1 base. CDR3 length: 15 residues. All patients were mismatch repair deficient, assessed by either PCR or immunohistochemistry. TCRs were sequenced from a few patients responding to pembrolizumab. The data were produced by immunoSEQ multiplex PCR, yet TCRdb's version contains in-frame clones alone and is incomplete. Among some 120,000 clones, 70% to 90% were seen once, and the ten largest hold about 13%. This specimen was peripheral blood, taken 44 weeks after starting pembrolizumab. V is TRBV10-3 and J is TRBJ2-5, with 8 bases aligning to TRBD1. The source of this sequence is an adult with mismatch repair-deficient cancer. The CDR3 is CATRGRGISQETQYF. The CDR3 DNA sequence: TGTGCCACCAGGGGGCGCGGAATCTCCCAAGAGACCCAGTACTTC.